Here is one T cell receptor beta chain with its context. This sample was included in a study of control samples from healthy donors and cancer patients. Data came from immunoSEQ multiplex PCR; TCRdb stores just in-frame clones and leaves some out. The sample lists around 110,000 clones, around 89% seen once, with over 2% in the top ten. Trimming stripped 4 bases from V and 2 bases from J, with 13 bases between. The V gene's germline CDR1 is MGHRA and CDR2 YSYEKL. The CDR3 totals 15 residues. The sequenced material came from blood. The chain recombines TRBV4-1 with TRBJ2-3; no clear D gene. This TCR derives from a woman in her sixties or seventies in good health. The CDR3 nucleotides are TGCGCCAGCAGCCGTACACAGAGCCTCACAGATACGCAGTATTTT. This translates into CASSRTQSLTDTQYF.